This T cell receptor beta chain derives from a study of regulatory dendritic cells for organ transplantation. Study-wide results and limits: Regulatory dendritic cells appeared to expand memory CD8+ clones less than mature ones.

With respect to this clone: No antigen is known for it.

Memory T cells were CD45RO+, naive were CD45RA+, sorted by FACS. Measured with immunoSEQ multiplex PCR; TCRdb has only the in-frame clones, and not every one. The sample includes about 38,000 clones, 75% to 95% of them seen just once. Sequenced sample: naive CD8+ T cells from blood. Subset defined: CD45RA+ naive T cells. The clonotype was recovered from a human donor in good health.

CDR3: CASSMTAEMNTEAFF. DNA for the CDR3: TGTGCCAGTAGTATGACGGCAGAAATGAACACTGAAGCTTTCTTT. The chain combines TRBV19 with TRBJ1-1; D gene ambiguous. Per the germline V gene, CDR1 is LNHDA and CDR2 is SQIVND (reference sequence). This CDR3 is 15 amino acids long. V was clipped by 3 bases and J by 0 bases, with 11 bases between them.